The entry below gives a single T cell receptor beta chain sequence along with its context. V was trimmed by 0 bases and J by 1 base, leaving 6 bases between them. CDR1 MNHNY and CDR2 SVGAGI come from the germline V gene (reference sequence). CDR3 size: 14 residues. The data derive from a study of blood T cell repertoires in COVID-19. Overall study: COVID-19 samples collected from the United States, Italy and Spain covered acute and convalescent phases. PBMCs, B-cell-depleted T cells, or T cells provided the cDNA or gDNA that made up the material.

Under the authors' procedure: Amplification of reference gene primers provided the estimated nucleated cell counts. Clones were sequenced by immunoSEQ multiplex PCR, and TCRdb holds only the in-frame ones, with some missing. Clonal size and the V and J genes are those of that table, whereas D and trimming came from the DNA. The profile covers fewer than 75,000 clones, with 86% appearing a single time and 5.5% to 8.5% taken by the ten largest. Sequencing input: peripheral blood. The chain uses TRBV6-6 and TRBJ1-1; D is unresolved. This TCR was recovered from a middle-aged man with active COVID-19. The CDR3 DNA sequence: TGTGCCAGCAGTTACTCGGCGGAGAACACTGAAGCTTTCTTT. This encodes CASSYSAENTEAFF.